This TCR beta chain was captured by sequencing in a study of cytomegalovirus exposure and HLA in healthy donors. CDR1 is LNHDA and CDR2 is SQIVND in the germline V gene (reference sequence). The V gene end was trimmed by 6 bases and the J gene end by 0 bases; junction bases not matched to a gene: 7. This CDR3 spans 16 amino acids. PCR employed 60 Vbeta and 13 Jbeta primers. The assay was immunoSEQ multiplex PCR, and TCRdb's table has in-frame clones only and misses some. Here the sample spans 150,000 to 200,000 clones, around four fifths being singletons. This TCR was recovered from a man aged 18 to 29 in good health and CMV-seropositive. The specimen was PBMCs. V usage is TRBV19 and J usage is TRBJ2-2; 7 bases align to TRBD2. CDR3 sequence reads: CASREWGGSNTGELFF. The CDR3 nucleotides read TGTGCCAGTAGGGAGTGGGGGGGTTCGAACACCGGGGAGCTGTTTTTT. The full variable domain, its missing parts supplied by reference TRBV19 and TRBJ2-2, is DGGITQSPKYLFRKEGQNVTLSCEQNLNHDAMYWYRQDPGQGLRLIYYSQIVNDFQKGDIAEGYSVSREKKESFPLTVTSAQKNPTAFYLCASREWGGSNTGELFFGEGSRLTVL.